The 22 T cell receptor beta chains listed next were all sequenced from one sample in a study of siplizumab effects on memory and regulatory T cells. The repertoire was sequenced with immunoSEQ multiplex PCR; TCRdb's copy has only in-frame clones and lacks some. The data contain more than 50,000 clones, 93% of them singletons. Source material: CD8+ T cells sorted from blood. The receptors originated from a human donor in good health.

The chain carries TRBV7-3 and TRBJ1-5, with 10 bases fitting TRBD1. The junction had 12 bases not matched to a gene; V was cut back by 2 bases and J by 5 bases. The CDR3 is made up of 18 amino acids. Germline lookup yields CDR1 SGHTA and CDR2 FQGTGA. Written as DNA, the CDR3 is TGTGCCAGCAGCTTATTTGGTGGGACAGGGGAGTGGGATCAGCCCCAGCATTTT. Residues: CASSLFGGTGEWDQPQHF. The full variable domain, in which reference TRBV7-3 and TRBJ1-5 provide the parts outside the CDR3, is GAGVSQTPSNKVTEKGKYVELRCDPISGHTALYWYRQSLGQGPEFLIYFQGTGAADDSGLPNDRFFAVRPEGSVSTLKIQRTERGDSAVYLCASSLFGGTGEWDQPQHFGDGTRLSIL.

The chain links TRBV15 to TRBJ1-1; D is perhaps TRBD1 (5 bases). The germline CDR1 and CDR2 sequences are LNHNV and YYDKDF (reference sequence). There are 14 residues in the CDR3. Between the trimmed V and J ends, which lost 3 bases and 0 bases, there was a span of 8 bases. CDR3 protein: CATSSTGLNTEAFF. Written as DNA, the CDR3 is TGTGCCACCAGCAGTACGGGGCTGAACACTGAAGCTTTCTTT.

The chain employs TRBV13 and TRBJ2-7; the D is unclear. V lost 0 bases and J 5 bases, leaving 5 bases between the germline ends. Germline lookup yields CDR1 PRHDT and CDR2 FYEKMQ (reference sequence). The CDR3 is made up of 12 amino acids. CDR3: CASSLGLDEQYF. CDR3 DNA sequence: TGTGCCAGCAGCTTAGGCCTGGACGAGCAGTACTTC.

The J gene is TRBJ2-1, the V gene TRBV27; possibly TRBD2 for D (6 bases). Germline assignment: CDR1 MNHEY and CDR2 SMNVEV (reference sequence). V was cut by 9 bases and J by 9 bases, with 18 bases left in between. This CDR3 region has 13 residues. This CDR3 is CASAVSSASEQFF. For the CDR3, the DNA is TGTGCCAGTGCCGTATCTAGCGCCAGTGAGCAGTTCTTC.

The V and J genes are TRBV27 and TRBJ1-6; D remains ambiguous. The CDR3 consists of 14 residues. In germline, CDR1 is MNHEY, CDR2 SMNVEV (reference sequence). Trimming left V 2 bases short and J 4 bases short, with 6 bases between. The CDR3 bases are TGTGCCAGCAGTTTACACCTTTATAATTCACCCCTCCACTTT. This sequence encodes CASSLHLYNSPLHF.

The chain couples TRBV9 to TRBJ2-3; D is undetermined. The CDR3 length is 15 residues. Germline V gene sequence: CDR1 SGDLS, CDR2 YYNGEE. The germline V and J ends were trimmed by 0 bases and 2 bases, with 10 bases remaining between them. The DNA for the CDR3 is TGTGCCAGCAGCGTAGTTGGGGTCATCACAGATACGCAGTATTTT. Its translation is CASSVVGVITDTQYF.

V and J are TRBV29-1 and TRBJ1-2, with D hard to call. This CDR3 contains 15 residues. Germline V CDR1 and CDR2: SQVTM, ANQGSEA. V lost 5 bases to trimming and J lost 2 bases, with 18 bases between them. CDR3 amino acids: CSVPYLTEGNYGYTF. CDR3 in DNA: TGCAGCGTTCCTTACCTGACCGAAGGGAACTATGGCTACACCTTC.

The chain uses TRBV7-9 and TRBJ1-2; D not certain. CDR1 is SEHNR, CDR2 FQNEAQ, per germline (reference sequence). There are 11 residues in the CDR3. V was trimmed by 0 bases and J by 6 bases, leaving 2 bases between them. The CDR3 loop is CASSLAHGYTF. In DNA, the CDR3 is TGTGCCAGCAGCTTAGCGCATGGCTACACCTTC.

V gene TRBV2 combines with J gene TRBJ1-3; D ambiguous. CDR1 and CDR2 from the germline V gene are SNHLY and FYNNEI. The CDR3 is 14 residues long. V shed 5 bases and J shed 3 bases, with 11 bases lying between them. The CDR3: CASSIKEGGNTIYF. The CDR3 DNA sequence: TGTGCCAGCAGTATAAAGGAAGGTGGAAACACCATATATTTT.

The rearrangement joins TRBV4-3 to TRBJ2-7; 8 bases agree with TRBD2. The CDR3 consists of 15 residues. Trimming took 4 bases from V and 3 from J; bases not matched to a gene: 8. The germline gives CDR1 LGHNA, CDR2 YSLEER. As DNA, the CDR3 is TGCGCCAGCAGCCTGGGACTAGGAGGAGGCTACGAGCAGTACTTC. It specifies CASSLGLGGGYEQYF.

The chain combines TRBV6-1 with TRBJ1-5; D gene uncertain. The CDR3 totals 13 residues. Trimming took 7 bases from V and 4 from J, leaving 11 bases between them. The germline CDR1 and CDR2 sequences are MNHNS and SASEGT. CDR3 DNA: TGTGCCAGCAAGAAGTTTACAAATCAGCCCCAGCATTTT. This encodes CASKKFTNQPQHF.

The rearrangement links TRBV7-8 to TRBJ2-2; D not resolved. Germline loops: CDR1 SGHVS, CDR2 FQNEAQ. Trimming took 5 bases from V and 6 from J, leaving 7 bases between them. The CDR3 extends over 12 amino acids. CDR3 nucleotides: TGTGCCAGCAGCCTCCCCCCCGGGGAGCTGTTTTTT. Residues: CASSLPPGELFF.

The chain recombines TRBV19 with TRBJ1-4; possible D gene TRBD1, 5 bases. Trimming cost V 4 bases and J 3 bases, with 12 bases left between them. In germline, CDR1 is LNHDA, CDR2 SQIVND (reference sequence). The CDR3 has 15 amino acids. The DNA of the CDR3 is TGTGCCAGTAGTACACGAGGGGACCCTAATGAAAAACTGTTTTTT. Amino acid sequence: CASSTRGDPNEKLFF.

This clone has just one count. This chain uses TRBV7-2 with TRBJ2-7; D might be TRBD2 (7 bases). Trimming pared 1 base from V and 2 bases from J, leaving 12 bases between. The CDR3 totals 15 residues. Looked up from germline, CDR1 is SGHTA and CDR2 is FQGNSA. The CDR3 DNA reads as TGTGCCAGCAGCTTAGGGGGGAGGGGGACCTACGAGCAGTACTTC. This codes for CASSLGGRGTYEQYF.

The genes are TRBV5-6 and TRBJ2-7; D may be TRBD1 (5 bases). CDR1 is SGHDT and CDR2 is YYEEEE in the germline V gene. The V gene lost 0 bases and the J gene lost 4 bases, with 14 bases spanning the gap. The CDR3 is 15 residues long. CDR3 protein: CASSLDQGWNYEQYF. In DNA, the CDR3 is TGTGCCAGCAGCTTGGATCAGGGCTGGAATTACGAGCAGTACTTC.

The chain links TRBV15 to TRBJ2-1; 7 nucleotides agree with TRBD2. The CDR3 is 16 residues long. Trimming at V came to 2 bases and at J to 4 bases, leaving 8 bases not matched to a gene. Germline V gene lookup returns CDR1 LNHNV and CDR2 YYDKDF (reference sequence). For the CDR3, the DNA is TGTGCCACCAGCAGACCTCGGGAGGCGCGATACAATGAGCAGTTCTTC. Its protein product is CATSRPREARYNEQFF.

The chain is built from TRBV4-3 and TRBJ2-6; D uncertain. The germline V gene has CDR1 LGHNA and CDR2 YSLEER. Trimming pared 3 bases from V and 0 bases from J, leaving 6 bases between. CDR3 length: 15 amino acids. The CDR3 sequence is CASSQVFSGANVLTF. The CDR3, as DNA: TGCGCCAGCAGCCAGGTCTTCTCTGGGGCCAACGTCCTGACTTTC.

The V and J genes are TRBV30 and TRBJ1-4; D is ambiguous. V lost 2 bases to trimming and J lost 7 bases, with 23 bases between them. There are 17 residues in the CDR3. CDR1 is GTSNPN, CDR2 SVGIG, per germline (reference sequence). CDR3 sequence reads: CAWSRGEVTFRAEKLFF. The CDR3 DNA is TGTGCCTGGAGTCGCGGGGAGGTAACGTTCCGAGCTGAAAAACTGTTTTTT. Full variable domain (remainder filled in from reference TRBV30 and TRBJ1-4): SQTIHQWPATLVQPVGSPLSLECTVEGTSNPNLYWYRQAAGRGLQLLFYSVGIGQISSEVPQNLSASRPQDRQFILSSKKLLLSDSGFYLCAWSRGEVTFRAEKLFFGSGTQLSVL.

This rearrangement joins TRBV30 to TRBJ1-4; weak D call: TRBD1 (5 bases). CDR3 size: 13 residues. Germline loops: CDR1 GTSNPN, CDR2 SVGIG (reference sequence). V shed 3 bases and J shed 5 bases, with 10 bases lying between them. CDR3 DNA: TGTGCCTGGAGGGCAGGGCGGAATGAAAAACTGTTTTTT. The encoded protein is CAWRAGRNEKLFF.

This chain uses TRBV9 with TRBJ2-7, with D possibly TRBD2 on 5 matching bases. The CDR3 is made up of 14 amino acids. From germline, CDR1 is SGDLS and CDR2 YYNGEE. V dropped 0 bases and J dropped 7 bases, with 14 bases sitting between them. CDR3 DNA sequence: TGTGCCAGCAGCGTAGCTAGCACCCCCTTAGAGCAGTACTTC. Translation: CASSVASTPLEQYF.

The rearrangement joins TRBV27 to TRBJ1-1; tentative D call: TRBD1 (5 bases). The CDR3 extends over 13 amino acids. V shed 3 bases and J shed 4 bases, with 9 bases lying between them. Per germline, CDR1 MNHEY and CDR2 SMNVEV (reference sequence). The CDR3 here is CASSLGGLTEAFF. As DNA, the CDR3 is TGTGCCAGCAGTTTGGGGGGACTCACTGAAGCTTTCTTT.

This rearrangement joins TRBV11-2 to TRBJ2-3; TRBD2 matches 9 bases. Unmatched junction bases numbered 4, after V lost 2 bases and J lost 4 bases. Germline lookup yields CDR1 SGHAT and CDR2 FQNNGV. This CDR3 contains 15 residues. The CDR3 loop is CASSLYSGSSDTQYF. In nucleotides, the CDR3 is TGTGCCAGCAGCTTATATAGCGGGAGCTCAGATACGCAGTATTTT.